This T cell receptor beta chain was identified during a study of CD8+ T cells in alopecia areata. The CDR3 runs 15 residues. Germline assignment: CDR1 SGHVS and CDR2 FQNEAQ. Germline trimming cut 1 base from V and 1 base from J; bases unmatched to any gene: 4. The treatment was: oral pan-JAK inhibitor, 5-10 mg twice daily. Notes on the study in general: Because one nonresponder was included, the link of baseline CD8+ expansion to response is considered uncertain.

The table lists this clone with a few counts. The antigen remains undetermined. RNA extraction and reverse transcription yielded cDNA as sequencing template. The repertoire was sequenced with immunoSEQ multiplex PCR; TCRdb's copy has only in-frame clones and lacks some. The repertoire holds 200,000 to 250,000 clones, less than 65% seen once, with around 4.3% in the top ten. The chain is built from TRBV7-8 and TRBJ2-7; 7 nucleotides align to TRBD2. The clonotype was recovered from a human donor with alopecia areata. Sequencing was performed on CD4+ T cells sorted from blood, taken at week 4, from a patient treated with tofacitinib. The CDR3 spells CASSLGFGGSYEQYF. The CDR3 region has the DNA TGTGCCAGCAGCTTAGGCTTCGGGGGGTCCTACGAGCAGTACTTC.